This TCR beta chain was captured in a study of CD8 T cells in Susac syndrome. Both CD4+ and CD8+ T cells were negatively isolated, and TEMRA cells underwent FACS enrichment. Reverse transcription used roughly 0.5 to 1 ug RNA and random hexamers. Using its own MiXCR run on the immunoSEQ multiplex PCR reads, TCRdb lists one record per CDR3 protein. Here the sample spans roughly 86,000 distinct CDR3 sequences, about 95% being singletons. The V gene's germline CDR1 is LNHNV and CDR2 YYDKDF (reference sequence). V shed 4 bases and J 1 base; nucleotides not matched to a gene: 3. The CDR3 consists of 14 residues.

The sequencing input was CD8+ T cells from PBMCs. V and J are TRBV15 and TRBJ1-1, with 7 positions matching TRBD1. The receptor was isolated from a human donor with Susac syndrome. Here the CDR3 reads CATSTGQTNTEAFF. As DNA, the CDR3 is TGTGCCACCAGCACGGGACAGACGAACACTGAAGCTTTCTTT.